The 21 T cell receptor beta chains below all came from one sample that was sequenced in a study of shared clonotypes between healthy human individuals. Naive CD8 cells lacked CD45RO and underwent positive selection for CCR7, leaving out terminally differentiated effector memory CD45RA+ cells. Data came from immunoSEQ multiplex PCR; TCRdb stores just in-frame clones and leaves some out. The sample consists of roughly 2 million clones, about 95% of them appearing once. Sequencing was performed on naive CD8+ T cells sorted from blood. Receptor source: a man younger than 35 in good health.

The gene calls are TRBV19 and TRBJ2-7; 7 bases match TRBD1. In germline, CDR1 is LNHDA, CDR2 SQIVND (reference sequence). V lost 5 bases to trimming and J lost 3 bases; unmatched junction nucleotides: 10. There are 15 residues in the CDR3. The CDR3 protein is CASSPNRDRIYEQYF. CDR3 coding DNA: TGTGCCAGTAGTCCGAACCGGGACAGAATCTACGAGCAGTACTTC.

Written as DNA, the CDR3 is TGTGCCAGTAGTGGAACAGGAACGGAAGCTTTCTTT. It is translated as CASSGTGTEAFF. The chain couples TRBV19 to TRBJ1-1; tentative D call: TRBD1 (5 bases). This CDR3 region has 12 residues. Germline assignment: CDR1 LNHDA and CDR2 SQIVND (reference sequence). Trimming shortened V by 5 bases and J by 8 bases, and 12 bases separated the two germline ends.

The V call is TRBV12-5, the J call TRBJ2-3, with TRBD2 matching over 14 bases. Trimming took 0 bases from V and 2 from J; bases not matched to a gene: 10. This CDR3 region has 20 residues. CDR1 is LGHNT, CDR2 FRNRAP, per germline. In DNA, the CDR3 is TGTGCTAGTGGTTTGGTCGTAGGACTAGCGGGAGGACCCGACACAGATACGCAGTATTTT. This codes for CASGLVVGLAGGPDTDTQYF.

The chain recombines TRBV6-1 with TRBJ2-1; the match to TRBD1 covers 8 bases. The CDR3 totals 15 residues. After removal of 6 bases from V and 9 bases from J, the junction contained 13 bases not matched to a gene. CDR1 is MNHNS and CDR2 is SASEGT in the germline V gene. CDR3 sequence: CASSRLTGEAGEQFF. CDR3 coding DNA: TGTGCCAGCAGCCGCTTGACAGGGGAGGCGGGTGAGCAGTTCTTC.

The rearrangement uses TRBV6-1 and TRBJ2-7, with 11 bases that match TRBD2. The germline CDR1 and CDR2 sequences are MNHNS and SASEGT. CDR3 length equals 16 residues. With V trimmed by 1 base and J by 4 bases, 6 bases remained unmatched. The CDR3 here is CASSEDMGLAVYEQYF. The CDR3 DNA sequence: TGTGCCAGCAGTGAAGACATGGGACTAGCGGTTTACGAGCAGTACTTC.

The chain carries TRBV11-3 and TRBJ1-1; D is perhaps TRBD1 (5 bases). Germline V gives CDR1 SGHNT, CDR2 YENEEA. The CDR3 has 13 amino acids. V was cut by 5 bases and J by 1 base, with 8 bases left in between. CDR3 nucleotides: TGTGCCAGCAGCCGAGACAGGAACACTGAAGCTTTCTTT. As protein: CASSRDRNTEAFF. Filled out from reference TRBV11-3 and TRBJ1-1, the complete variable domain reads EAGVVQSPRYKIIEKKQPVAFWCNPISGHNTLYWYLQNLGQGPELLIRYENEEAVDDSQLPKDRFSAERLKGVDSTLKIQPAELGDSAVYLCASSRDRNTEAFFGQGTRLTVV.

J is TRBJ2-2 and V is TRBV6-5; D remains unclear. The CDR3 consists of 15 residues. The germline V and J ends were trimmed by 2 bases and 1 base, with 8 bases remaining between them. Germline CDR1 reads MNHEY; CDR2 reads SVGAGI. This chain's CDR3 is CASSYAQENTGELFF. The DNA for the CDR3 is TGTGCCAGCAGTTACGCCCAGGAGAACACCGGGGAGCTGTTTTTT.

The gene calls are TRBV30 and TRBJ2-3, with 9 bases identical to TRBD1. Germline-derived CDR1 and CDR2 are GTSNPN and SVGIG (reference sequence). The trim removed 5 bases at V and 2 bases at J, leaving 11 bases unmatched. There are 16 residues in the CDR3. The CDR3 DNA follows: TGTGCCTGGGAACCACCGGGACAGGGACCCACAGATACGCAGTATTTT. Its protein is CAWEPPGQGPTDTQYF.

Regarding this clone: The identical CDR3 is also encoded by other nucleotide sequences in the sample. J is TRBJ2-7 and V is TRBV9; no clear D gene. CDR3 length: 14 amino acids. Trimming took off 0 bases at V and 2 bases at J, with 9 bases between the two ends. Germline lookup yields CDR1 SGDLS and CDR2 YYNGEE. The CDR3 nucleotides are TGTGCCAGCAGCGTAGGTGGCCAGCCCTACGAGCAGTACTTC. Translating gives CASSVGGQPYEQYF.

The table lists this clone with a few counts. One end of the junction does not line up with germline, which may come from a read error. The rearrangement uses TRBV5-1 and TRBJ1-6; 7 nucleotides align to TRBD1. Per germline, CDR1 SGHRS and CDR2 YFSETQ. This CDR3 is 13 amino acids long. The CDR3 DNA sequence: TGCGCCAGCAGCCTGGGACAGACAGGCAATCTGACCTTT. Translated: CASSLGQTGNLTF. The complete variable domain, with remaining parts taken from reference TRBV5-1 and TRBJ1-6, reads KAGVTQTPRYLIKTRGQQVTLSCSPISGHRSVSWYQQTPGQGLQFLFEYFSETQRNKGNFPGRFSGRQFSNSRSEMNVSTLELGDSALYLCASSLGQTGNLTFGNGTRLTVT.

DNA of the CDR3: TGTGCCAGCAGCCCGTTCACAGGAGGAACTTACGAGCAGTACTTC. Translating it yields CASSPFTGGTYEQYF. The rearrangement links TRBV7-9 to TRBJ2-7; D tentatively fits TRBD1 or TRBD2 (5 bases each). This CDR3 spans 15 amino acids. Germline assignment: CDR1 SEHNR and CDR2 FQNEAQ (reference sequence). Trimming took off 5 bases at V and 4 bases at J, with 18 bases between the two ends.

The chain recombines TRBV21-1 with TRBJ1-1; TRBD1, the D gene given by the table, was not confirmed from the DNA. TRBV21-1 is a known pseudogene. The CDR3 is made up of 19 amino acids. For the CDR3, the DNA is TGTGCCAGCAGCAAACTCGGACAGGCCCCTGGACGCCGGAACACTGAAGCTTTCTTT. Translated, it gives CASSKLGQAPGRRNTEAFF.

The chain combines TRBV6-5 with TRBJ1-1; perhaps TRBD1 as D (6 bases). The V end lost 2 bases, the J end lost 3 bases, and 13 bases lay between the germline ends. The CDR3 loop spans 15 amino acids. Germline V gives CDR1 MNHEY, CDR2 SVGAGI. The chain's CDR3 is CASSYPGAADTEAFF. The CDR3 DNA reads as TGTGCCAGCAGTTACCCGGGGGCGGCGGACACTGAAGCTTTCTTT.

J is TRBJ2-5 and V is TRBV4-2; D is possibly TRBD2 (5 bases). The CDR3 totals 14 residues. In germline, CDR1 is LGHNA, CDR2 YNFKEQ. Trimming stripped 0 bases from V and 5 bases from J, with 10 bases between. CDR3 protein: CASSQELPGETQYF. The CDR3 DNA reads TGTGCCAGCAGCCAAGAACTGCCGGGGGAGACCCAGTACTTC.

The chain employs TRBV28 and TRBJ1-2; D unresolved. Trimming took off 3 bases at V and 7 bases at J, with 12 bases between the two ends. Germline CDR1 is MDHEN and CDR2 is SYDVKM. The CDR3 totals 13 residues. The CDR3 region has the DNA TGTGCCAGCAGTTTTAGTGGCCCGGGTGGCTACACCTTC. Its protein is CASSFSGPGGYTF.

The chain joins TRBV19 to TRBJ2-2; D ambiguous. The ends were cut back, 4 bases at V and 5 bases at J, with 11 bases in the middle. The CDR3 consists of 14 residues. Germline loops: CDR1 LNHDA, CDR2 SQIVND (reference sequence). This CDR3 reads CASSTRSSTGELFF. DNA for the CDR3: TGTGCCAGTAGTACCCGAAGTTCTACCGGGGAGCTGTTTTTT.

The chain employs TRBV6-1 and TRBJ1-2; D possibly corresponds to TRBD1 (5 bases). The CDR3 consists of 13 residues. V lost 6 bases to trimming and J lost 4 bases, with 12 bases between them. Per germline, CDR1 MNHNS and CDR2 SASEGT. The chain's CDR3 is CASSRADLYGYTF. CDR3 coding DNA: TGTGCCAGCAGCAGGGCCGACCTCTATGGCTACACCTTC.

This chain connects TRBV5-4 to TRBJ2-7; D is unresolved. V lost 3 bases to trimming and J lost 4 bases, with 17 bases between them. The length of the CDR3 is 15 residues. Germline V lookup: CDR1 SGHNT, CDR2 YYREEE (reference sequence). The CDR3 spells CASSSKDRLRYEQYF. CDR3 coding DNA: TGTGCCAGCAGCTCGAAGGACCGCTTGAGGTACGAGCAGTACTTC.

Remarks on this clone: Within the sample, other DNA sequences also encode this same CDR3. The rearrangement links TRBV7-9 to TRBJ2-3; D is ambiguous. Germline V gene data show CDR1 as SEHNR and CDR2 as FQNEAQ (reference sequence). Trimming shortened V by 1 base and J by 2 bases, and 4 bases separated the two germline ends. The CDR3 loop spans 13 amino acids. For the CDR3, the DNA is TGTGCCAGCAGCTTAGTAGTCACAGATACGCAGTATTTT. Protein sequence: CASSLVVTDTQYF.

This chain uses TRBV7-8 with TRBJ2-1; 13 bases align to TRBD2. The trim removed 5 bases at V and 8 bases at J, leaving 6 bases unmatched. Germline V gene sequence: CDR1 SGHVS, CDR2 FQNEAQ. The CDR3 is 15 amino acids. The CDR3: CASSRGLAGVYEQFF. CDR3 sequence (DNA): TGTGCCAGCAGCAGAGGACTAGCGGGAGTCTATGAGCAGTTCTTC. Filled out from reference TRBV7-8 and TRBJ2-1, the complete variable domain reads GAGVSQSPRYKVAKRGQDVALRCDPISGHVSLFWYQQALGQGPEFLTYFQNEAQLDKSGLPSDRFFAERPEGSVSTLKIQRTQQEDSAVYLCASSRGLAGVYEQFFGPGTRLTVL.

The genes are TRBV2 and TRBJ2-5; 11 positions match TRBD2. The V and J ends lost 0 bases and 6 bases, in that order; junction bases with no gene match: 9. This CDR3 is 17 amino acids long. Germline loops: CDR1 SNHLY, CDR2 FYNNEI. The CDR3 loop is CASSEALASGRSKTQYF. In DNA form, the CDR3 reads TGTGCCAGCAGTGAAGCGCTGGCTAGCGGGAGGTCAAAGACCCAGTACTTC.